This T cell receptor (beta chain) was found in a study of blood T cell repertoires in COVID-19. Study as a whole: From the United States, Italy and Spain came samples of acute and convalescent COVID-19.

The protocol was immunoSEQ multiplex PCR, while the TCRdb copy is restricted to in-frame clones and leaves out a portion. The table records about 130,000 clones, around 83% of them present only once. Residents of around 24 US areas, aged about 18 to 89 years, made up the participants. Two negative PCRs, clearance, or symptom resolution characterized the recovered Cohort 3 donors. In regard to this clone: This likely traces to a read error, being one base from a far larger clone. This sample also contains other DNA sequences that code for the same CDR3.

The CDR3 runs to 18 residues. With 0 bases removed from V and 0 bases from J, the gap between germline ends came to 13 bases. From germline, CDR1 is SGHRS and CDR2 YFSETQ. The V call is TRBV5-1, the J call TRBJ2-6, with D maybe TRBD1 (6 bases). Sequencing was carried out using PBMCs or T cells enriched from blood (not recorded which). This clonotype originated in a man between 50 and 59 years old who had recovered from COVID-19. CDR3 coding DNA: TGCGCCAGCAGCTTGGTGACAGGACCTAGCTCTGGGGCCAACGTCCTGACTTTC. Translation: CASSLVTGPSSGANVLTF. The entire variable domain, with the rest obtained from reference TRBV5-1 and TRBJ2-6, is as follows: KAGVTQTPRYLIKTRGQQVTLSCSPISGHRSVSWYQQTPGQGLQFLFEYFSETQRNKGNFPGRFSGRQFSNSRSEMNVSTLELGDSALYLCASSLVTGPSSGANVLTFGAGSRLTVL.